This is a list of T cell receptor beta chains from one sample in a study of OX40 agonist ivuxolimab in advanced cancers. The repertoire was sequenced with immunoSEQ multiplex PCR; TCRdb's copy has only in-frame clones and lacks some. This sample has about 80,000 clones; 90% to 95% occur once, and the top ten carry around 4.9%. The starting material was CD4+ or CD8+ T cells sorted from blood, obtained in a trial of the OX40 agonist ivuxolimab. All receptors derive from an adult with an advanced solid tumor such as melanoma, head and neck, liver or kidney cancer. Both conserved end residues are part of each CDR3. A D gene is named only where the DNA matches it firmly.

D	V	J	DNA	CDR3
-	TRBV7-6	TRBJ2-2	TGTGCCAGCAGGGGGCGTGTTCCGAACGGGGAGCTGTTTTTT	CASRGRVPNGELFF
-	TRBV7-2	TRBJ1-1	TGTGCCAGCAGCTTAGCCTCCCTGGCGGCTTTCTTT	CASSLASLAAFF
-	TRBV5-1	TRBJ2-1	TGCGCCAGCAGTGTGGAGCTGTACAATGAGCAGTTCTTC	CASSVELYNEQFF
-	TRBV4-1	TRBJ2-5	TGCGCCAGCAGGCCACAAGGCAGTCTCCAAGAGACCCAGTACTTC	CASRPQGSLQETQYF
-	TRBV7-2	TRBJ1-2	TGTGCCAGCAGCTCAAGGACCATGGGTGGCTACACCTTC	CASSSRTMGGYTF
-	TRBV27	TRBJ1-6	TGTGCCAGCAGTCACGGGACGAATAAAATCGGGACCCTCCACTTT	CASSHGTNKIGTLHF
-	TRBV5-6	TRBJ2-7	TGTGCCAGCAGCGATCCGGGGTCCTTCCACGAGCAGTACTTC	CASSDPGSFHEQYF
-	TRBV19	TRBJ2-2	TGTGCCAGTAAGGGCCAGGGTAACACCGGGGAGCTGTTTTTT	CASKGQGNTGELFF
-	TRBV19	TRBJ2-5	TGTGCCAGTATTGGGTCCTTCGGGGAGACCCAGTACTTC	CASIGSFGETQYF
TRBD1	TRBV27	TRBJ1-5	TGTGCCAGCAGCATTACAGGGGTTCGGCCCCAGCATTTT	CASSITGVRPQHF
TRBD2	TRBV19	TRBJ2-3	TGTGCCAGTAGTACAACTAGCGGAAGACTCACAGATACGCAGTATTTT	CASSTTSGRLTDTQYF
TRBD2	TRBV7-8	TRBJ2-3	TGTGCCAGCAGCTTAGAAGGAGCGGGGCGCACAGATACGCAGTATTTT	CASSLEGAGRTDTQYF
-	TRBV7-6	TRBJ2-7	TGTGCCAACAGCTTAGTAGTTAGTAAGCTAGCGATAGTCTACGAGCAGTACTTC	CANSLVVSKLAIVYEQYF
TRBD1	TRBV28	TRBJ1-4	TGTGCCAGCAAACCGGGACAGGTTTATGAAAAACTGTTTTTT	CASKPGQVYEKLFF
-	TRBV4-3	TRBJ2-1	TGCGCCAGCAGCCAAGACAGGGGACACGAGCAGTTCTTC	CASSQDRGHEQFF
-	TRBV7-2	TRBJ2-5	TGTGCCAGCAGCTTAGCCAGACAAGAGACCCAGTACTTC	CASSLARQETQYF
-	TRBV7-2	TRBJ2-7	TGTGCCAGCAGCTTAGTAGGCTCCTCCTACGAGCAGTACTTC	CASSLVGSSYEQYF
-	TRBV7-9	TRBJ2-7	TGTGCCAGCAGCCCCGAGCCACTAGTTGTGGGCGGTTACGAGCAGTACTTC	CASSPEPLVVGGYEQYF
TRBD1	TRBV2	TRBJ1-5	TGTGCCAGCAGTGAACGGGACAGGAACAATCAGCCCCAGCATTTT	CASSERDRNNQPQHF
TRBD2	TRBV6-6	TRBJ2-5	TGTGCCAGCCATAGGCAGGGGACTAGTGGGGAGACCCAGTACTTC	CASHRQGTSGETQYF
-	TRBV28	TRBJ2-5	TGTGCCAGCAGTTCGGACAGCCTCATGTACCAAGAGACCCAGTACTTC	CASSSDSLMYQETQYF
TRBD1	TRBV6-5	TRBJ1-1	TGTGCCAGCAGAGGAACAGGGGTGAGCACTGAAGCTTTCTTT	CASRGTGVSTEAFF
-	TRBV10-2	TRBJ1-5	TGCGCCAGCAGTGTTAACAGGGCCTACAATCAGCCCCAGCATTTT	CASSVNRAYNQPQHF
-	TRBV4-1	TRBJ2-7	TGCGCCAGCAGCTGGGACTTATCCTACGAGCAGTACTTC	CASSWDLSYEQYF
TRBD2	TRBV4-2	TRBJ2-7	TGTGCCAGCAGCCAAGTACGACTAGCCAGCGAGCAGTACTTC	CASSQVRLASEQYF
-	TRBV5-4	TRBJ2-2	TGTGCCAGCAGGGGGGTGAACACCGGGGAGCTGTTTTTT	CASRGVNTGELFF